This T cell receptor beta chain was observed in a study of OX40 agonist ivuxolimab in advanced cancers. Clones were read by immunoSEQ multiplex PCR, and TCRdb kept only the in-frame ones, dropping some. The repertoire has around 70,000 clones, 85% of them found once; the top ten carry more than 1.5%. Material: CD4+ or CD8+ T cells sorted from blood, obtained in a trial of the OX40 agonist ivuxolimab. This TCR was recovered from an adult with an advanced solid tumor such as melanoma, head and neck, liver or kidney cancer.

CDR3 bases: TGTGCCATTACGACAGGGAATGATGCAGATACGCAGTATTTT. It is translated as CAITTGNDADTQYF. The rearrangement links TRBV10-3 to TRBJ2-3; 7 nucleotides agree with TRBD1. CDR1 is ENHRY, CDR2 SYGVKD, per germline. CDR3 length: 14 residues. Trimming removed 9 bases from V and 4 bases from J; junction bases left unmatched: 10.